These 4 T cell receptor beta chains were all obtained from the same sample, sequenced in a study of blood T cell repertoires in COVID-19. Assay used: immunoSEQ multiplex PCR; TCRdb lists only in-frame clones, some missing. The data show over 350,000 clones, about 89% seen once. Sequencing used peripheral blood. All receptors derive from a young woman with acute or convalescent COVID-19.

CDR3 sequence reads: CASSEPQGLWTEAFF. Written as DNA, the CDR3 is TGTGCCAGCAGTGAACCGCAGGGATTGTGGACTGAAGCTTTCTTT. The rearrangement links TRBV6-4 to TRBJ1-1, with TRBD1 as a possible D gene (5 bases). The ends were cut back, 3 bases at V and 5 bases at J, with 16 bases in the middle. The CDR3 runs 15 residues. Germline lookup yields CDR1 MRHNA and CDR2 SNTAGT.

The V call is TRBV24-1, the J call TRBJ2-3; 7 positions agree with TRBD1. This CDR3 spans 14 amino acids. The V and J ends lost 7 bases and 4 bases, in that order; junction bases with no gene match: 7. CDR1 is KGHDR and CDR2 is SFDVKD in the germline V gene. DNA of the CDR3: TGTGCCACCAGGCGGACAGGAGGCGCAGATACGCAGTATTTT. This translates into CATRRTGGADTQYF.

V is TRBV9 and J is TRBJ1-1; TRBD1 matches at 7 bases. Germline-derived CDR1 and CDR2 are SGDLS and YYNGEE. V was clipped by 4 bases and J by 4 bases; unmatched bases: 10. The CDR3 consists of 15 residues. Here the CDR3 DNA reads TGTGCCAGCAGCCCCCAAGGGGGCGTGGGCACTGAAGCTTTCTTT. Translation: CASSPQGGVGTEAFF.

CDR3 sequence: CASSPSGQGGEKLFF. CDR3 in DNA: TGTGCCAGCAGTCCCTCGGGACAGGGTGGCGAAAAACTGTTTTTT. V gene TRBV6-5 combines with J gene TRBJ1-4, with TRBD1 matching 9 bases. V lost 5 bases and J lost 8; bases outside the gene matches: 9. The CDR3 extends over 15 amino acids. Germline CDR1 reads MNHEY; CDR2 reads SVGAGI.